This T cell receptor (beta chain) is drawn from a study of CD8 T cells in ankylosing spondylitis. Points from the study as a whole: Made up of about eight highly homologous variants, a TCR beta motif appeared characteristic of ankylosing spondylitis blood. Clones linked to disease, bearing a CD8+ phenotype, were relatively rare in peripheral blood.

TCRdb redid the calling of the 5' RACE reads with MiXCR, one entry per CDR3 protein. This repertoire shows 700,000 to 850,000 distinct CDR3 sequences, about 12% found once; its top ten account for 0.45% to 0.6%. The CDR3 covers 12 residues. V lost 1 base and J lost 7, with 7 bases in between. Germline V gene data show CDR1 as LGHNT and CDR2 as FRNRAP. Details on this clonotype: Its target is not known.

The chain recombines TRBV12-5 with TRBJ2-5, with D possibly being TRBD2 (5 bases). Sequenced material: blood, either unsorted or a sorted T cell fraction (not recorded which). The sequence was collected from a male donor with ankylosing spondylitis. The CDR3 DNA reads TGTGCTAGTGGTTTGGCCCGGGGGACCCAGTACTTC. Residues: CASGLARGTQYF.